This T cell receptor beta chain originates from a study of OX40 agonist ivuxolimab in advanced cancers. Notes on the research overall: Ivuxolimab, which targeted the costimulatory receptor OX40 (CD134), was an agonistic, fully human IgG2 monoclonal antibody. Intravenous ivuxolimab was administered to patients every 2 weeks at six dose levels: 0.01, 0.1, 0.3, 1.5, 3 and 10 mg/kg. Of the 50 to 55 dose-escalation patients, hepatocellular carcinoma was present in 19, melanoma in approximately 15, renal cell carcinoma in 9 and head and neck cancer in 9. In the dose-escalation cohort, 75% to 85% of patients were male, and the mean age was around 60 years with a range of roughly 20 to 79. Prior anti-PD-1, anti-PD-L1 or anti-CTLA-4 therapy was permitted, and checkpoint inhibitors had been received by about 37% of dose-escalation patients. Partial responses occurred in three dose-escalation patients, of whom one had hepatocellular carcinoma and two had cutaneous melanoma. The point of sequencing TCRbeta in the periphery was to test whether ivuxolimab changed TCR sequence diversity and drove clonal T-cell expansion. The paper covers the monotherapy dose-escalation part of the phase I ivuxolimab trial, which included N of about 50 patients.

Study-level results and caveats: The antigen specificity of the clonally expanded peripheral T cells was not determined. In partial responders in the 0.1-3.0 mg/kg groups, normalized peripheral clonal expansion was found to be among the lowest, especially among CD8+ T cells. After ivuxolimab, more expanded clones were found on average in CD8+ T cells than in CD4+ T cells. Low levels of normalized T-cell clonal expansion were also shown by some nonresponding patients. At doses of 0.1 to 3.0 mg/kg, clonal expansion of both CD4+ and CD8+ T cells in blood was seen between baseline and week 6.

A word on this clone: It has no known antigen specificity. Base qualities are not recorded, but no much larger clone differs from it by a single base.

The trial excluded patients who had a history of autoimmune disease or were on systemic immunosuppression. In every dose cohort, peripheral blood was drawn for TCR sequencing at baseline, cycle 4 day 1, and cycle 7 day 1. Samples were obtained from an open-label, multicenter, first-in-human phase I dose-escalation trial of ivuxolimab. The trial enrolled adults with locally advanced or metastatic head and neck squamous cell, hepatocellular, melanoma or renal cell carcinoma. CD4+ and CD8+ T cells were sorted separately from peripheral blood before TCR sequencing. For sequencing of the TCRbeta CDR3 region, genomic DNA was extracted from the sorted cells. TCRbeta CDR3 regions were sequenced using the immunoSEQ Assay. The source is immuneACCESS, and TCRdb retained only in-frame sequences with V and J called. Part of the clones is not carried over; for the studies checked, unresolved V genes explain less than half of this, and the remainder is unexplained. The sample profile shows tens of thousands of clones; around 90% of them were found once. The biggest ten clones account for 3% to 4.5% of the sample.

V is pruned by 4 bases and J by 6 bases, leaving 22 bases of the junction without a gene match. The CDR3 measures 19 amino acids from cysteine to phenylalanine. Kept here is only the CDR3 DNA, which spans 57 bases and is read in frame from base 1. Taken from the germline V gene, the CDR1 and CDR2 loops are SGHTA and FQGNSA. The receptor's source is an adult with an advanced solid tumor such as melanoma, head and neck, liver or kidney cancer. The sample was CD4+ or CD8+ T cells sorted from blood, taken in a trial of the OX40 agonist ivuxolimab. The sequence joins TRBV7-2 to TRBJ2-3; 7 bases in between match TRBD2. DNA sequence: TGTGCCAGCAGCTCAAGAAACCTAGCGGTCCCTGGGATGGGGGATACGCAGTATTTT. Its translation reads: CASSSRNLAVPGMGDTQYF.